The entry below gives a single T cell receptor beta chain sequence along with its context. No antigen is known for it. Trimming cost V 4 bases and J 11 bases; bases outside gene matches: 9. Looked up from germline, CDR1 is LNHDA and CDR2 is SQIVND (reference sequence). This CDR3 has 16 residues. Using immunoSEQ multiplex PCR, the repertoire was profiled, and TCRdb retains in-frame clones only, with some absent. This table has 15,000 to 20,000 clones, 65% to 80% appearing once. The data derive from a study of T cell clonotyping in hematopoietic cell transplantation. Study outcomes and limitations: Recipient TCR diversity dropped after transplant; expanded clonotypes rose from day 30 to 180. Without cell sorting, CD4 versus CD8 contributions remain unresolved.

V and J are TRBV19 and TRBJ2-1; 15 bases agree with TRBD2. What was sequenced was peripheral blood mononuclear cells. The source of this sequence is a man aged 55 to 70 in good health. Some clones in this sample may be carry-over from other donors' samples. The chain's CDR3 is CASSTSDGTSGGKQFF. CDR3 DNA: TGTGCCAGTAGTACCTCCGACGGGACTAGCGGGGGGAAGCAGTTCTTC.